This T cell receptor (beta chain) stems from a study of monozygotic twins with inflammatory bowel disease. Total RNA from whole blood was isolated with no T cell sorting. CDR1 is MGHRA and CDR2 is YSYEKL in the germline V gene. This CDR3 region has 14 residues. Each TCR library used 3500 ng of total RNA. TCRdb reworked the 5' RACE reads into one entry per CDR3 protein, no DNA. The sample includes about 380,000 distinct CDR3 sequences. Sequences were obtained from blood. The clonotype originates from a human donor with ulcerative colitis or Crohn's disease, or a healthy co-twin of an affected twin (not recorded which). This chain uses TRBV4-1 with TRBJ1-2; the TRBD1 assignment by TCRdb is unverifiable without DNA. This CDR3 reads CASSPGQGALGYTF.